Detailed here is one TCR beta chain. These data belong to a study of siplizumab effects on memory and regulatory T cells. Sequencing was performed with immunoSEQ multiplex PCR; in TCRdb, only in-frame clones are kept and a portion is missing. The repertoire holds about 68,000 clones, roughly 93% seen once, with 5% in the top ten. This CDR3 spans 15 amino acids. V shed 5 bases, J shed 3 bases, and the junction held 7 bases outside the gene matches. The germline gives CDR1 MNHEY, CDR2 SMNVEV (reference sequence). The clonotype originates from a human donor in good health. Sequenced: CD8+ T cells sorted from blood. The V gene is TRBV27, the J gene TRBJ2-7, with 10 bases matching TRBD1. The CDR3 is CASSQMDRGDYEQYF. The DNA for the CDR3 is TGTGCCAGCAGTCAAATGGACAGGGGGGACTACGAGCAGTACTTC.